Each of the 26 T cell receptor beta chains below was sequenced from the same sample in a study of T cell responses to AZD1222 COVID-19 vaccine. The table came from immunoSEQ multiplex PCR; TCRdb's copy has only in-frame clones and leaves some out. This sample has about 120,000 clones, with 93% found just once. The specimen comprised peripheral blood, sampled 28 days after the second AZD1222 dose. Receptor source: an adult who received the AZD1222 COVID-19 vaccine.

The chain joins TRBV10-2 to TRBJ2-5; 10 bases line up with TRBD2. Germline lookup yields CDR1 WSHSY and CDR2 SAAADI. The CDR3 extends over 15 amino acids. Losses at the gene ends were 6 bases for V and 3 bases for J; bases not matched to a gene: 7. This chain's CDR3 is CASRNMLAGEETQYF. The CDR3, as DNA: TGCGCCAGCAGAAACATGCTAGCGGGGGAAGAGACCCAGTACTTC.

V and J are TRBV10-3 and TRBJ2-7, with 11 nucleotides matching TRBD2. Trimming cost V 2 bases and J 2 bases; bases outside gene matches: 5. The germline gives CDR1 ENHRY, CDR2 SYGVKD. The CDR3 is made up of 16 amino acids. CDR3 nucleotides: TGTGCCATCAGTGAGCGGGGGACTAGCGGCCCCTACGAGCAGTACTTC. Translation: CAISERGTSGPYEQYF.

This chain uses TRBV4-3 with TRBJ1-4; D is unclear. Trimming removed 4 bases from V and 8 bases from J, with 20 bases in between. Germline values: CDR1 LGHNA, CDR2 YSLEER. The CDR3 extends over 16 amino acids. The CDR3 sequence: CASSPRGWEASEKLFF. DNA of the CDR3: TGCGCCAGCAGCCCCCGAGGGTGGGAGGCATCCGAAAAACTGTTTTTT.

The chain is built from TRBV23-1 and TRBJ1-5; 7 bases match TRBD1. TRBV23-1 is marked as an open reading frame, function uncertain. The CDR3 contains 15 residues. V gave up 11 bases and J gave up 6 bases; unmatched junction bases: 16. Here the CDR3 reads CAEAGTTTGPQPQHF. CDR3 nucleotide sequence: TGCGCCGAAGCCGGGACAACGACAGGGCCTCAGCCCCAGCATTTT.

The V and J genes are TRBV3-1 (or the pseudogene TRBV3-2) and TRBJ2-1; 12 nucleotides match TRBD2. Trimming removed 4 bases from V and 6 bases from J; junction bases left unmatched: 4. This CDR3 has 15 residues. The germline gives CDR1 LGHDT, CDR2 YNNKEL (reference sequence). CDR3 loop: CASSPSGGALNEQFF. CDR3 coding DNA: TGTGCCAGCAGCCCTAGCGGGGGGGCCCTCAATGAGCAGTTCTTC.

The V call is TRBV5-8, the J call TRBJ2-2, with TRBD2 matching over 11 bases. This CDR3 contains 16 residues. Germline-derived CDR1 and CDR2 are SGHTS and YDEGEE. The trim removed 3 bases at V and 6 bases at J, leaving 7 bases unmatched. This chain's CDR3 is CASSSGLAGFPGELFF. As DNA, the CDR3 is TGTGCCAGCAGCTCAGGACTAGCGGGTTTTCCCGGGGAGCTGTTTTTT.

The rearrangement joins TRBV5-5 to TRBJ1-1, with 8 bases matching TRBD1. CDR1 and CDR2 from the germline V gene are SGHKS and YYEKEE (reference sequence). The CDR3 is 14 residues long. Trimming took 4 bases from V and 4 from J; bases not matched to a gene: 6. The CDR3 sequence is CASSDQGAGTEAFF. DNA of the CDR3: TGTGCCAGCAGCGACCAGGGGGCTGGCACTGAAGCTTTCTTT.

The chain employs TRBV7-8 and TRBJ2-5; D is tentatively TRBD1 or TRBD2 (5 bases each). The germline CDR1 and CDR2 sequences are SGHVS and FQNEAQ. The CDR3 contains 14 residues. With 6 bases removed from V and 2 bases from J, the gap between germline ends came to 13 bases. For the CDR3, the DNA is TGTGCCAGCAGTCGGGGACGGGCACAAGAGACCCAGTACTTC. Protein sequence: CASSRGRAQETQYF.

The gene calls are TRBV19 and TRBJ2-1; D is uncertain. The CDR3 is made up of 13 amino acids. Trimming pared 6 bases from V and 5 bases from J, leaving 11 bases between. Germline V gene sequence: CDR1 LNHDA, CDR2 SQIVND (reference sequence). The CDR3 nucleotides are TGTGCCAGTAGGTCCGGGTTCAACAATGAGCAGTTCTTC. It is translated as CASRSGFNNEQFF. Combining the CDR3 with reference TRBV19 and TRBJ2-1 gives the whole variable domain DGGITQSPKYLFRKEGQNVTLSCEQNLNHDAMYWYRQDPGQGLRLIYYSQIVNDFQKGDIAEGYSVSREKKESFPLTVTSAQKNPTAFYLCASRSGFNNEQFFGPGTRLTVL.

This clone was seen once. J is TRBJ2-1 and V is TRBV11-2; D perhaps matches TRBD2 (6 bases). Germline CDR1 SGHAT, CDR2 FQNNGV. This CDR3 is 13 amino acids long. With 7 bases removed from V and 10 bases from J, the gap between germline ends came to 17 bases. The CDR3 DNA follows: TGTGCCAGCACCCCTCAAGCGGGCCACGAGCAGTTCTTC. This sequence encodes CASTPQAGHEQFF.

This chain links TRBV7-9 with TRBJ1-4; 7 positions match TRBD1. The V gene's germline CDR1 is SEHNR and CDR2 FQNEAQ (reference sequence). The CDR3 is 13 residues long. Trimming cost V 6 bases and J 7 bases; bases outside gene matches: 5. The DNA for the CDR3 is TGTGCCAGCAGACTGACAGGGAGTGAAAAACTGTTTTTT. Translating it yields CASRLTGSEKLFF.

The CDR3, as DNA: TGTGCCAGCAGCTTGGGGACAGGGGCTTTAGGGGACTATGGCTACACCTTC. It codes for CASSLGTGALGDYGYTF. V is TRBV5-5 and J is TRBJ1-2; 9 positions match TRBD1. Germline assignment: CDR1 SGHKS and CDR2 YYEKEE (reference sequence). J was trimmed by 3 bases and V by 0 bases; bases with no gene match: 9. This CDR3 has 17 amino acids.

The V call is TRBV18, the J call TRBJ1-1, with D tentatively TRBD1 (5 bases). Looked up from germline, CDR1 is KGHSH and CDR2 is LQKENI. The CDR3 loop spans 15 amino acids. V was pared by 2 bases and J by 5 bases, with 15 bases between. CDR3 sequence reads: CASSPSRGGKTEAFF. Here the CDR3 DNA reads TGTGCCAGCTCACCATCGAGGGGAGGTAAAACTGAAGCTTTCTTT.

The rearrangement joins TRBV11-3 to TRBJ2-2; 8 bases are a match to TRBD1. Germline trimming cut 5 bases from V and 5 bases from J; bases unmatched to any gene: 4. The CDR3 runs 14 residues. Germline assignment: CDR1 SGHNT and CDR2 YENEEA. CDR3 bases: TGTGCCAGCAGCCAGGACAGGGTTACCGGGGAGCTGTTTTTT. Translated, it gives CASSQDRVTGELFF.

This clone was seen once. The chain combines TRBV5-5 with TRBJ2-7; TRBD2 matches at 11 bases. The V and J ends lost 4 bases and 5 bases, in that order; junction bases with no gene match: 14. Germline lookup yields CDR1 SGHKS and CDR2 YYEKEE (reference sequence). This CDR3 has 17 residues. CDR3 DNA sequence: TGTGCCAGCAGCCCGGAGCTACTAGCGGGAGTTTTCCACGAGCAGTACTTC. Protein: CASSPELLAGVFHEQYF.

The rearrangement uses TRBV4-3 and TRBJ1-5, with 8 bases identical to TRBD1. Per germline, CDR1 LGHNA and CDR2 YSLEER. Unmatched junction bases numbered 5, after V lost 1 base and J lost 6 bases. The CDR3 covers 15 residues. CDR3 sequence (DNA): TGCGCCAGCAGCCAAGTGGTTACAGGGGGTCAGCCCCAGCATTTT. Its translation is CASSQVVTGGQPQHF.

The chain combines TRBV11-2 with TRBJ2-7, with D perhaps matching TRBD1 (6 bases). The CDR3 has 12 residues. V lost 4 bases and J lost 9, with 13 bases in between. Germline V gene lookup returns CDR1 SGHAT and CDR2 FQNNGV. CDR3 bases: TGTGCCAGCAGCTCTTTAGCAGGGGCGCAGTACTTC. It translates to CASSSLAGAQYF.

The chain employs TRBV6-5 and TRBJ2-5, with 8 bases that match TRBD1. The CDR3 runs 14 residues. V lost 10 bases and J lost 5; bases outside the gene matches: 12. Per the germline V gene, CDR1 is MNHEY and CDR2 is SVGAGI. In nucleotides, the CDR3 is TGTGCCACCCGGGACAGGAGGCAGGGGGAGACCCAGTACTTC. This sequence encodes CATRDRRQGETQYF.

The chain recombines TRBV9 with TRBJ1-4; no reliable D call. The CDR3 length is 16 residues. Germline V gene data show CDR1 as SGDLS and CDR2 as YYNGEE. V lost 0 bases, J lost 0 bases, and 9 bases lay in between. The CDR3 spells CASSVAGSSTNEKLFF. The CDR3 bases are TGTGCCAGCAGCGTAGCCGGGAGTTCAACTAATGAAAAACTGTTTTTT.

The CDR3 protein is CASSQYDGAGIEELFF. The CDR3 bases are TGTGCCAGCAGCCAGTACGATGGCGCTGGGATCGAGGAACTGTTTTTT. This chain connects TRBV4-2 to TRBJ1-4, with unresolved D. In germline, CDR1 is LGHNA, CDR2 YNFKEQ. V gave up 3 bases and J gave up 12 bases, with 23 bases separating them. The CDR3 is 16 amino acids.

The chain uses TRBV5-1 and TRBJ1-4, with D possibly TRBD1 on 5 matching bases. The germline gives CDR1 SGHRS, CDR2 YFSETQ. The CDR3 loop spans 14 amino acids. V dropped 5 bases and J dropped 0 bases, with 8 bases sitting between them. CDR3 DNA sequence: TGCGCCAGCAGTGGGGGGGCAACTAATGAAAAACTGTTTTTT. This gives the protein CASSGGATNEKLFF.

This rearrangement joins TRBV27 to TRBJ2-1, with 9 bases lining up with TRBD1. This CDR3 contains 15 residues. The V gene end was trimmed by 4 bases and the J gene end by 4 bases; junction bases not matched to a gene: 5. The germline V gene encodes CDR1 MNHEY and CDR2 SMNVEV (reference sequence). The DNA of the CDR3 is TGTGCCAGCAGTTCACCGGGACAGGGTTACAATGAGCAGTTCTTC. Amino acid sequence: CASSSPGQGYNEQFF.

In its sample, this clone was seen once. This chain uses TRBV9 with TRBJ2-5, with D possibly being TRBD2 (6 bases). The germline gives CDR1 SGDLS, CDR2 YYNGEE. The CDR3 loop spans 14 amino acids. V dropped 0 bases and J dropped 5 bases, with 11 bases sitting between them. The CDR3 nucleotides are TGTGCCAGCAGCGTAGTTTGGGGGGACGAGACCCAGTACTTC. Translated, it gives CASSVVWGDETQYF.

The chain recombines TRBV29-1 with TRBJ1-3, with a possible D match to TRBD1 (5 bases). CDR3 size: 11 residues. Germline assignment: CDR1 SQVTM and CDR2 ANQGSEA. V lost 4 bases and J lost 7, with 8 bases in between. The CDR3, as DNA: TGCAGCGTTGCGAGGGACAACACCATATATTTT. It yields the protein CSVARDNTIYF.

This clone was observed a single time. The chain uses TRBV24-1 and TRBJ1-2; 8 bases line up with TRBD1. Germline V gene lookup returns CDR1 KGHDR and CDR2 SFDVKD. The CDR3 has 12 residues. Trimming at V came to 9 bases and at J to 6 bases, leaving 5 bases not matched to a gene. CDR3 bases: TGTGCCACCTCTGACAGGGGAGATGGCTACACCTTC. This encodes CATSDRGDGYTF.

This rearrangement joins TRBV5-1 to TRBJ1-1; D is ambiguous. The CDR3 is 15 residues long. V gave up 0 bases and J gave up 0 bases, with 9 bases separating them. CDR1 SGHRS and CDR2 YFSETQ come from the germline V gene. The CDR3 DNA sequence: TGCGCCAGCAGCTTGGCCGGGGTAATGAACACTGAAGCTTTCTTT. Amino acid sequence: CASSLAGVMNTEAFF.